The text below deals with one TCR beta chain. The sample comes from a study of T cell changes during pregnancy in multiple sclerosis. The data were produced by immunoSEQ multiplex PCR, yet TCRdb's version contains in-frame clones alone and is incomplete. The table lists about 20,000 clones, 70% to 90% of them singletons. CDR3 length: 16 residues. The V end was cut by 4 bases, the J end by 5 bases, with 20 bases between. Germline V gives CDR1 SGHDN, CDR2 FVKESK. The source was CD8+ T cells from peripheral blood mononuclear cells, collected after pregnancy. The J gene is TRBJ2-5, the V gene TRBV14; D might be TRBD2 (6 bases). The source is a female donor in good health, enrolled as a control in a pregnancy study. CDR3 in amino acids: CASSPGELGLGETQYF. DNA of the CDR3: TGTGCCAGCAGCCCGGGGGAGCTCGGGCTCGGGGAGACCCAGTACTTC.